This T cell receptor (beta chain) was sequenced during a study of T cells in Graves' hyperthyroidism and ophthalmopathy. Whole-study context: Peripheral blood was taken when the disease was first diagnosed, before any treatment began. Study-wide results and caveats: For ophthalmopathy, model prediction preceded onset by a median about 6.4 months.

Concerning this clonotype itself: Antigen: not known.

Fresh peripheral blood, roughly 9.8 ml of it, supplied the PBMCs. Germline V gene data show CDR1 as SQVTM and CDR2 as ANQGSEA. V was cut by 0 bases and J by 7 bases, with 12 bases left in between. This CDR3 is built from 13 residues. RNA transcripts served as the template for amplifying TCR beta CDR3 regions. TCR CDR3 underwent first-round RT-PCR with the HTBI primer set. A single record per CDR3 protein comes from TCRdb applying MiXCR to the multiplex PCR reads. The table lists roughly 800,000 distinct CDR3 sequences, 35% to 45% of them singletons. The sequenced sample consisted of blood. The genes are TRBV29-1 and TRBJ1-2; D is ambiguous. The TCR originated in a man aged 18 to 35 with Graves' hyperthyroidism. CDR3 coding DNA: TGCAGCGTTGAAGAACGGTCAGTGGGTGGCTACACCTTC. Translating it yields CSVEERSVGGYTF.